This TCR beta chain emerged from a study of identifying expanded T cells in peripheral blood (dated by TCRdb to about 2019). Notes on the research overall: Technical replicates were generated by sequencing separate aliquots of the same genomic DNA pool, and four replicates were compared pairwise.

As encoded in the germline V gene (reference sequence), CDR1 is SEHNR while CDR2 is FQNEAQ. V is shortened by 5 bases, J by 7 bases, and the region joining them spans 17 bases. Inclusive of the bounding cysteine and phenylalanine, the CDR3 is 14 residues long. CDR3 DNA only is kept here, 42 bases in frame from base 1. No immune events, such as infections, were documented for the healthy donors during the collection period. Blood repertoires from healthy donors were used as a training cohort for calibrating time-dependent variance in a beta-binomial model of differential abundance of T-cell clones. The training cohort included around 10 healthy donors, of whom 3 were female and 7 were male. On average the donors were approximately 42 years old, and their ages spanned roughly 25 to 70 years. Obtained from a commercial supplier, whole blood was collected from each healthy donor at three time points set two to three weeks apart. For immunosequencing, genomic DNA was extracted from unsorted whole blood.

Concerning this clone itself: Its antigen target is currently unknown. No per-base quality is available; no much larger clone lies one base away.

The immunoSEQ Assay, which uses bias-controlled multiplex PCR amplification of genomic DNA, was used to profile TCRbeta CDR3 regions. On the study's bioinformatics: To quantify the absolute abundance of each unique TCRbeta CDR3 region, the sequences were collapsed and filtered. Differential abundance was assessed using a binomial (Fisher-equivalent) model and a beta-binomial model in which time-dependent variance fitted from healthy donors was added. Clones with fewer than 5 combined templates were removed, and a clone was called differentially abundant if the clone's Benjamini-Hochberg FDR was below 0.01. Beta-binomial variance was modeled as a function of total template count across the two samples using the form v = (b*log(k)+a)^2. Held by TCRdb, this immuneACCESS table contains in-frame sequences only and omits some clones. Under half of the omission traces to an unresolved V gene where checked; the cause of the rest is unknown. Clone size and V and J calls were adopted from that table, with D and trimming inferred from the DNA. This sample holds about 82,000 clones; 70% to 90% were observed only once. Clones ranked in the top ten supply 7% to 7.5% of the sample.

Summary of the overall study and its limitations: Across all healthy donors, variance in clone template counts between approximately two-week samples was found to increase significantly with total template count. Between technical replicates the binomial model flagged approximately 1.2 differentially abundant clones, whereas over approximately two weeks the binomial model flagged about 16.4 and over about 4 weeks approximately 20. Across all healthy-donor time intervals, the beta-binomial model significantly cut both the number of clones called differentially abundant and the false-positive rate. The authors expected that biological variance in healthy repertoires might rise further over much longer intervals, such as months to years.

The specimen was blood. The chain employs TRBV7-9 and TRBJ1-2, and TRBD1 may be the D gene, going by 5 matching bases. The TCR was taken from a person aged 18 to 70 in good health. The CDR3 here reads CASSPSGGMGGYTF. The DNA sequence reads TGTGCCAGCAGCCCTAGTGGGGGGATGGGTGGCTACACCTTC.